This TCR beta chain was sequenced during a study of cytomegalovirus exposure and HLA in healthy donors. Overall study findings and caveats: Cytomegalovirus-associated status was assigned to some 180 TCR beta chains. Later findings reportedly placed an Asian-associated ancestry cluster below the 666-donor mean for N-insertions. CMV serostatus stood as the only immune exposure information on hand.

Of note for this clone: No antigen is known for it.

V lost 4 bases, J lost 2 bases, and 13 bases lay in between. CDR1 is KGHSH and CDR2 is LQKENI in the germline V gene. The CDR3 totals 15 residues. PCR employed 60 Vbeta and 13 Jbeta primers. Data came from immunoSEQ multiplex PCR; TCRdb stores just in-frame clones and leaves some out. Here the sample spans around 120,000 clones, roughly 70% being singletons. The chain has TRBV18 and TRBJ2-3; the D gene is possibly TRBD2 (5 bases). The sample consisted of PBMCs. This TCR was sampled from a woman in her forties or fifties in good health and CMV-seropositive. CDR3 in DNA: TGTGCCAGCTCACGAGGCGGGTCTAACACAGATACGCAGTATTTT. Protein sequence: CASSRGGSNTDTQYF.